The T cell receptor (beta chain) described here comes from a study of OX40 agonist ivuxolimab in advanced cancers. Study as a whole: Averaging about 60 years in age, with a range of roughly 23 to 80, the cohort was approximately 87% male. Study observations and caveats: Dosing at 0.1 to 3.0 mg/kg was accompanied by clonal expansion of CD4+ and CD8+ blood T cells by week 6. CD8+ T cells were the subset that, on average, had more expanded clones than CD4+.

CDR1 and CDR2 from the germline V gene are ENHRY and SYGVKD. The CDR3 sequence is 14 residues long. Trimming cost V 4 bases and J 3 bases, with 9 bases left between them. Generated by immunoSEQ multiplex PCR, the TCRdb table keeps only in-frame clones and is missing some. There are tens of thousands of clones in the sample; about 87% occur only once, and around 0.93% lies in the top ten. Blood samples were obtained at baseline, cycle 4 day 1, and cycle 7 day 1. As to this clone: Antigen unknown.

The source was CD4+ or CD8+ T cells sorted from blood, collected in a trial of the OX40 agonist ivuxolimab. This sequence was found in an adult with an advanced solid tumor such as melanoma, head and neck, liver or kidney cancer. The chain carries TRBV10-3 and TRBJ2-2; D is perhaps TRBD2 (6 bases). CDR3 residues: CAISGREHTGELFF. The CDR3 bases are TGTGCCATCAGTGGGCGGGAACACACCGGGGAGCTGTTTTTT.